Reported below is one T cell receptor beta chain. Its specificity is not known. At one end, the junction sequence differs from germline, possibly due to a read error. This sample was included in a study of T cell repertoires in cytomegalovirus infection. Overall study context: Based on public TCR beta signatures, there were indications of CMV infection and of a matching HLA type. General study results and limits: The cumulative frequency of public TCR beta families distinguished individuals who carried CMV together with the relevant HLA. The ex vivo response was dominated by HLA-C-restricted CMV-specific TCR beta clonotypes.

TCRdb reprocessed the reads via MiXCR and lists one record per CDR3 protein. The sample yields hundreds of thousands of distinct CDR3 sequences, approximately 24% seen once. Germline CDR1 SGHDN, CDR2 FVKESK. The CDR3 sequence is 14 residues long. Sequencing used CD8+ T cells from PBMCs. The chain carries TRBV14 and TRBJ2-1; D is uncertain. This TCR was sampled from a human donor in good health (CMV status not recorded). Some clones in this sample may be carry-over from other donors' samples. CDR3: CASSQDTSNNEKFF. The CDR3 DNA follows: TGTGCCAGCAGCCAAGATACCAGTAACAATGAGAAGTTCTTC. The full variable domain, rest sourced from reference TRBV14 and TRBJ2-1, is EAGVTQFPSHSVIEKGQTVTLRCDPISGHDNLYWYRRVMGKEIKFLLHFVKESKQDESGMPNNRFLAERTGGTYSTLKVQPAELEDSGVYFCASSQDTSNNEKFFGPGTRLTVL.